This T cell receptor beta chain stems from a study of T cell repertoires in ileal Crohn's disease. On the study more broadly: About half of patients got postoperative therapy: around ten thiopurines, fewer than 20 anti-TNF.

TCRdb's table, derived via immunoSEQ multiplex PCR, lists solely in-frame clones and lacks some. Altogether more than 12,000 clones are present, 70% being singletons, with the ten largest covering 5.5% to 7%. This clonotype originated in an adult with Crohn's disease. Material for sequencing was ileal tissue.

The CDR3 coding sequence is TGCAGCGCAGAGGACAGGGCAGGCTACGAGCAGTACTTC. This codes for CSAEDRAGYEQYF. V and J are TRBV29-1 and TRBJ2-7; 8 nucleotides agree with TRBD1. Germline trimming cut 7 bases from V and 3 bases from J; bases unmatched to any gene: 8. The germline V gene encodes CDR1 SQVTM and CDR2 ANQGSEA. The CDR3 extends over 13 amino acids.